What follows is one T cell receptor (beta chain) and its context. Its specificity is not known. Trimming pared 4 bases from V and 5 bases from J, leaving 18 bases between. Per germline, CDR1 SGDLS and CDR2 YYNGEE. This CDR3 comprises 15 residues. The sample is drawn from a study of T cell responses to AZD1222 COVID-19 vaccine. On the study more broadly: Second-dose intervals near 4 or 12 weeks were combined.

Findings and limits, study-wide: The breadth and depth of Spike-specific TCRs increased once two AZD1222 doses had been given.

Measured with immunoSEQ multiplex PCR; TCRdb has only the in-frame clones, and not every one. The sample carries some 170,000 clones, 70% to 90% recorded once. The rearrangement joins TRBV9 to TRBJ1-1, with D possibly matching TRBD1 (6 bases). The clonotype originates from an adult in good health. The specimen comprised peripheral blood, sampled on day 0 of AZD1222 vaccination. As DNA, the CDR3 is TGTGCCAGCAGCCCTCGGGGGGGGCGCGATACTGAAGCTTTCTTT. Its protein is CASSPRGGRDTEAFF. Based on the CDR3 plus reference TRBV9 and TRBJ1-1, the full variable domain is DSGVTQTPKHLITATGQRVTLRCSPRSGDLSVYWYQQSLDQGLQFLIQYYNGEERAKGNILERFSAQQFPDLHSELNLSSLELGDSALYFCASSPRGGRDTEAFFGQGTRLTVV.